A selection of T cell receptor beta chains follows, all from one sample in a study of T-cell memory formation after mild COVID-19. In TCRdb, the 5' RACE reads were re-called with MiXCR into one record per CDR3 protein. The table shows a few hundred thousand distinct CDR3 sequences, with roughly 25% occurring only once. The sequenced sample consisted of PBMCs or a T cell subset sorted from them (not recorded which). These receptor sequences come from an adult woman who had mild COVID-19 (a few samples of this study predate the infection). Cell type and time point are not known. Both conserved end residues are part of each CDR3. Fields, in order: CDR3 DNA, CDR3 protein, J gene, CDR3 length, D gene, clone size, V gene. The D gene is left open where the match is weak. The size entry is marked missing in some rows and otherwise reads once, few, many or a size class.

TGTGCCAGCAGCTTAGGGTACCGGGACGCCAGAGCCAAAAACATTCAGTACTTC	CASSLGYRDARAKNIQYF	TRBJ2-4	18	.	few	TRBV11-3
TGTGCCAGCGCTGAGAGAAGCGGGAGTGTCGATACGCAGTATTTT	CASAERSGSVDTQYF	TRBJ2-3	15	TRBD2	.	TRBV6-2/TRBV6-3
TGTGCCAGCAGTTCCCGCCGGGACTTTGGCGAGCAGTACTTC	CASSSRRDFGEQYF	TRBJ2-7	14	.	few	TRBV12-3/TRBV12-4
TGTGCCAGCAGCAATACAGGAGAGCAGTACTTC	CASSNTGEQYF	TRBJ2-7	11	.	few	TRBV7-2
TGTGCCTGGAGTGTAGGGCTTAGCGGGAGCCGGAATGAGCAGTTCTTC	CAWSVGLSGSRNEQFF	TRBJ2-1	16	TRBD2	.	TRBV30
TGTGCCAGCAGGCCCCTCCGAGGGGGGAGGGGGGACGCTGAAGCTTTCTTT	CASRPLRGGRGDAEAFF	TRBJ1-1	17	.	.	TRBV7-9
TGTGCCATTGGAGGGCCGATATATGGGTTGGAGGGCACAGATACGCAGTATTTT	CAIGGPIYGLEGTDTQYF	TRBJ2-3	18	.	.	TRBV15
TGTGCCAGCAGTCCTGAGGGGCGAGAGACCCAGTACTTC	CASSPEGRETQYF	TRBJ2-5	13	.	few	TRBV7-9
TGTGCCAGCAGTTCGGGACAGATGTTCAATGAGCAGTTCTTC	CASSSGQMFNEQFF	TRBJ2-1	14	TRBD1	.	TRBV12-3/TRBV12-4
TGCAGCGCCCGGGGGTCGGGCAATCAGCCCCAGCATTTT	CSARGSGNQPQHF	TRBJ1-5	13	.	many	TRBV29-1
TGCGCCAGCAGCCAATTCAGCCGGGAGGAATTTAACACCGGGGAGCTGTTTTTT	CASSQFSREEFNTGELFF	TRBJ2-2	18	TRBD2	many	TRBV4-1
TGTGCCAGCAGTTTGGCGCGACAGCCGAGCTACGAGCAGTACTTC	CASSLARQPSYEQYF	TRBJ2-7	15	.	.	TRBV12-3/TRBV12-4